This T cell receptor (beta chain) originates from a study of T cell repertoires in cytomegalovirus infection. On the study more broadly: Recently identified HLA-C-restricted CMV epitopes were among the peptides used. Indications came from public TCR beta signatures; they pointed to CMV infection and to a matching HLA type.

This clonotype showed up just a few times. What it binds is not known. The germline CDR1 and CDR2 sequences are MNHEY and SVGEGT. Trimming shortened V by 7 bases and J by 3 bases, and 13 bases separated the two germline ends. CDR3 length: 13 residues. TCRdb itself ran the reads through MiXCR, one entry per CDR3 protein. This table holds some 560,000 distinct CDR3 sequences, roughly 42% found once. The sample here was cultured PBMCs, taken from culture after CMV antigen stimulation. The sequence came from a human donor in good health (CMV status not recorded). Some clones in this sample may be carry-over from other donors' samples. V usage is TRBV6-2 or TRBV6-3 and J usage is TRBJ2-7, with D possibly matching TRBD1 (6 bases). The DNA for the CDR3 is TGTGCCAGCATGGGGCAGGGGAACTACGAGCAGTACTTC. Protein sequence: CASMGQGNYEQYF.